The rows below give T cell receptor beta chains drawn from one sample of a study of CD4 T cells in relation to SARS-CoV-2 and coronaviruses. Antigens for these TCRs are unknown. The table came from immunoSEQ multiplex PCR; TCRdb's copy has only in-frame clones and leaves some out. Found here are just under 20,000 clones, 70% to 90% of them singletons; the top ten hold around 10%. Sequenced input: CD4+ T cells from PBMCs, cultured in vitro. The receptors stem from a human donor in good health. Both conserved end residues are part of each CDR3. D genes are given only for firm matches. Expanded clones get a size class; other rows say once, few or many, or leave the size out.

D gene,V gene,clone size,J gene,CDR3 protein,CDR3 DNA
TRBD1,TRBV20-1,NA,TRBJ2-5,CSASPGTGGMVETQYF,TGCAGTGCCAGTCCCGGGACAGGGGGCATGGTGGAGACCCAGTACTTC
NA,TRBV19,NA,TRBJ1-6,CASSAATAGGNSPLHF,TGTGCCAGTAGTGCTGCAACTGCGGGGGGTAATTCACCCCTCCACTTT
TRBD1,TRBV10-3,NA,TRBJ2-7,CARPGTGDEQYF,TGTGCCAGACCCGGGACAGGGGACGAGCAGTACTTC
NA,TRBV18,NA,TRBJ2-2,CASSPPGRPTGELFF,TGTGCCAGCTCACCACCCGGACGCCCAACCGGGGAGCTGTTTTTT
NA,TRBV7-3,NA,TRBJ2-7,CASSPDGFYEQYF,TGTGCCAGCAGCCCGGACGGGTTCTACGAGCAGTACTTC
NA,TRBV7-2,NA,TRBJ2-1,CASSYQGGNEQFF,TGTGCCAGCAGCTATCAGGGGGGTAATGAGCAGTTCTTC
NA,TRBV2,NA,TRBJ1-6,CASRGERGTNSPLHF,TGTGCCAGCAGGGGGGAAAGAGGGACTAATTCACCCCTCCACTTT
TRBD1,TRBV30,NA,TRBJ1-2,CAWTRRQGEGYGYTF,TGTGCCTGGACCCGACGACAGGGGGAGGGCTATGGCTACACCTTC
TRBD2,TRBV2,once,TRBJ2-1,CASKKEAGGPNEQFF,TGTGCCAGCAAGAAGGAAGCGGGAGGGCCAAATGAGCAGTTCTTC
NA,TRBV5-5,NA,TRBJ1-1,CASSPQGNTEAFF,TGTGCCAGCAGCCCCCAGGGGAACACTGAAGCTTTCTTT
TRBD2,TRBV7-3,once,TRBJ2-1,CASSSTWGSGGGSNNEQFF,TGTGCCAGCAGCTCAACGTGGGGGTCGGGAGGGGGGTCCAACAATGAGCAGTTCTTC
TRBD1,TRBV7-2,NA,TRBJ1-5,CASSPEGQGYQPQHF,TGTGCCAGCAGCCCAGAAGGACAGGGCTATCAGCCCCAGCATTTT
NA,TRBV30,NA,TRBJ2-5,CAWSEGSSTQYF,TGTGCCTGGAGTGAGGGGAGTTCGACCCAGTACTTC
NA,TRBV5-5,NA,TRBJ2-7,CASSSETPAARAYEQYF,TGTGCCAGCAGCTCGGAGACCCCGGCAGCGAGGGCCTACGAGCAGTACTTC
NA,TRBV30,NA,TRBJ1-2,CAWNHVTGHGYTF,TGTGCCTGGAACCACGTAACAGGGCACGGCTACACCTTC
NA,TRBV11-2,few,TRBJ2-7,CASSLEDEQYF,TGTGCCAGCAGCTTAGAGGACGAGCAGTACTTC
NA,TRBV28,NA,TRBJ2-7,CASSSGTYEQYF,TGTGCCAGCAGTTCCGGGACCTACGAGCAGTACTTC
NA,TRBV9,NA,TRBJ2-2,CASSVAGDDTGELFF,TGTGCCAGCAGCGTAGCGGGGGACGACACCGGGGAGCTGTTTTTT
NA,TRBV6-5,NA,TRBJ2-7,CASTTQGEQYF,TGTGCCAGCACTACTCAGGGGGAGCAGTACTTC
NA,TRBV7-2,NA,TRBJ2-5,CASSPQGHGETQYF,TGTGCCAGCAGCCCGCAGGGACACGGAGAGACCCAGTACTTC
TRBD1,TRBV5-5,NA,TRBJ2-6,CASSVFTGAGANVLTF,TGTGCCAGCAGCGTATTCACAGGGGCTGGGGCCAACGTCCTGACTTTC
NA,TRBV2,few,TRBJ1-1,CASSAQRMNTEAFF,TGTGCCAGCAGTGCCCAGCGGATGAACACTGAAGCTTTCTTT
TRBD1,TRBV18,few,TRBJ1-4,CASSPRTGRGEKLFF,TGTGCCAGCTCACCTCGGACAGGCCGGGGGGAAAAACTGTTTTTT
NA,TRBV29-1,NA,TRBJ1-1,CSVEAVGGRNTEAFF,TGCAGCGTTGAAGCGGTCGGGGGTCGCAACACTGAAGCTTTCTTT
NA,TRBV6-5,NA,TRBJ1-1,CASSYLEGTEAFF,TGTGCCAGCAGTTACTTAGAGGGGACTGAAGCTTTCTTT
NA,TRBV11-2,NA,TRBJ2-2,CASSTGTYTGELFF,TGTGCCAGCAGCACCGGGACCTACACCGGGGAGCTGTTTTTT
TRBD2,TRBV6-2/TRBV6-3,NA,TRBJ2-1,CASSYSIAGGFEQFF,TGTGCCAGCAGTTACTCAATAGCGGGGGGGTTTGAGCAGTTCTTC
TRBD2,TRBV7-2,NA,TRBJ2-1,CASSFEPGLAGGDEQFF,TGTGCCAGCAGCTTTGAGCCAGGACTAGCGGGAGGGGACGAGCAGTTCTTC
NA,TRBV5-6,NA,TRBJ1-4,CASSLAGWINEKLFF,TGTGCCAGCAGCTTGGCGGGGTGGATTAATGAAAAACTGTTTTTT
NA,TRBV6-1,NA,TRBJ2-1,CASSESGSWEQFF,TGTGCCAGCAGTGAATCGGGTAGCTGGGAGCAGTTCTTC
NA,TRBV11-3,NA,TRBJ1-3,CASSAKTIFLFGNTIYF,TGTGCCAGCAGCGCAAAGACAATTTTCCTCTTTGGAAACACCATATATTTT
NA,TRBV7-9,NA,TRBJ2-7,CASSLGPRAGNLPYEQYF,TGTGCCAGCAGCTTAGGCCCTCGTGCCGGGAACCTACCCTACGAGCAGTACTTC
NA,TRBV18,NA,TRBJ1-1,CASSPPEGRNTEAFF,TGTGCCAGCTCACCACCGGAGGGCCGGAACACTGAAGCTTTCTTT
NA,TRBV5-1,NA,TRBJ2-3,CASSTAADRTDTQYF,TGCGCCAGCAGCACCGCAGCGGATCGCACAGATACGCAGTATTTT
NA,TRBV7-8,NA,TRBJ1-2,CASSLAPNRLGDGYTF,TGTGCCAGCAGCTTAGCGCCCAACCGGCTGGGAGATGGCTACACCTTC
NA,TRBV6-5,once,TRBJ1-2,CASSPSRGNYGYTF,TGTGCCAGCAGCCCCTCGAGAGGGAACTATGGCTACACCTTC
TRBD1,TRBV7-2,NA,TRBJ2-1,CASSLAGQGFGEQFF,TGTGCCAGCAGCTTAGCAGGACAGGGATTCGGTGAGCAGTTCTTC
NA,TRBV12-5,NA,TRBJ1-2,CATGRAADYGYTF,TGTGCTACCGGGCGGGCAGCGGACTATGGCTACACCTTC